This T cell receptor (beta chain) was recovered during a study of T cell responses to AZD1222 COVID-19 vaccine. On the study more broadly: Second-dose intervals near 4 or 12 weeks were combined.

The CDR3 extends over 15 amino acids. Trimming removed 7 bases at V and 4 bases at J, with 17 bases between. CDR1 LNHDA and CDR2 SQIVND come from the germline V gene (reference sequence). Using immunoSEQ multiplex PCR, the repertoire was profiled, and TCRdb retains in-frame clones only, with some absent. The repertoire holds about 120,000 clones, with 85% to 95% as singletons. The receptor was isolated from an adult in good health. The chain recombines TRBV19 with TRBJ1-5; D gene ambiguous. The sample consisted of peripheral blood, taken on day 0 of AZD1222 vaccination. CDR3 DNA sequence: TGTGCCAGTACGATACCGGCCTCACTGAATCAGCCCCAGCATTTT. This translates into CASTIPASLNQPQHF.